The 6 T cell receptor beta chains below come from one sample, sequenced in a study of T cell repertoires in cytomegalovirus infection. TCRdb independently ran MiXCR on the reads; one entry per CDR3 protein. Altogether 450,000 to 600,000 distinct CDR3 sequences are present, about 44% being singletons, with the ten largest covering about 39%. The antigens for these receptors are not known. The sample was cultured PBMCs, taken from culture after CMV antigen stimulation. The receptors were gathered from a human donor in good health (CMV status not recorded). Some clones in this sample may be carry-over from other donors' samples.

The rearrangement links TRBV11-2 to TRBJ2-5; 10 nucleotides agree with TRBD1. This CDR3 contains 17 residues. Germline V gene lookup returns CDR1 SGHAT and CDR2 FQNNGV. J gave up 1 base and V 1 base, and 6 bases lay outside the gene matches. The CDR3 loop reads CASSLGVGDRGQETQYF. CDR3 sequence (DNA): TGTGCCAGCAGCTTAGGTGTAGGGGACAGGGGCCAAGAGACCCAGTACTTC.

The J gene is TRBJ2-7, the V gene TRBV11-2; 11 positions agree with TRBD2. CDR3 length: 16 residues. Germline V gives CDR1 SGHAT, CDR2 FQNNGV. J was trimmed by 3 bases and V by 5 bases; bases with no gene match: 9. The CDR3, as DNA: TGTGCCAGCAGCCTCGTAGCGGGAGGGCCTCGCTACGAGCAGTACTTC. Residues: CASSLVAGGPRYEQYF.

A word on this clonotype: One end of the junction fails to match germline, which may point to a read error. CDR3 DNA sequence: TGTGCCAGCAGCTCCGGACAGACCAATGGGCAGTTCTTC. Translated, it gives CASSSGQTNGQFF. The J gene is TRBJ2-1, the V gene TRBV6-6; a possible D gene is TRBD1 (6 bases). CDR1 is MNHNY and CDR2 is SVGAGI in the germline V gene (reference sequence). CDR3 length equals 13 residues.

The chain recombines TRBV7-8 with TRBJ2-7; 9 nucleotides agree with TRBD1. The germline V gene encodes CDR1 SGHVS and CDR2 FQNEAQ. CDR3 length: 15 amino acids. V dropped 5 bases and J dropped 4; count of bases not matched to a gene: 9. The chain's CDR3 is CASSPHRDRAYEQYF. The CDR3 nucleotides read TGTGCCAGCAGCCCGCACCGGGACAGGGCGTACGAGCAGTACTTC. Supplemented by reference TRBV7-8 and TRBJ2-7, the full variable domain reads GAGVSQSPRYKVAKRGQDVALRCDPISGHVSLFWYQQALGQGPEFLTYFQNEAQLDKSGLPSDRFFAERPEGSVSTLKIQRTQQEDSAVYLCASSPHRDRAYEQYFGPGTRLTVT.

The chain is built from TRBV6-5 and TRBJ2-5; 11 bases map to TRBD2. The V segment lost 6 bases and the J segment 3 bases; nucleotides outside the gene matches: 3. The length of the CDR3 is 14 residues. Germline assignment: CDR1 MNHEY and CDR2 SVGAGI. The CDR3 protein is CASRPSGGKETQYF. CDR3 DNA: TGTGCCAGCAGGCCTAGCGGGGGGAAAGAGACCCAGTACTTC.

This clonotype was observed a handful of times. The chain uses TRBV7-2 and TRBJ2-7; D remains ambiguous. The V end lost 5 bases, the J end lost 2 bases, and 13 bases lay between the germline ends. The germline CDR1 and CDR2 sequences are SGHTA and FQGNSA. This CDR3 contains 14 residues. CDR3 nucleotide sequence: TGTGCCAGCAGCCCAGGAATAGAGACCTACGAGCAGTACTTC. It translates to CASSPGIETYEQYF.